A single sample is the source of the 27 T cell receptor beta chains below, sequenced in a study of T cell repertoires in cytomegalovirus infection. TCRdb re-derived calls from the reads in MiXCR, one entry per CDR3 protein. The data contain about 360,000 distinct CDR3 sequences, around 18% of them singletons. The sequencing input was PBMCs. The receptor set was obtained from a human donor in good health (CMV status not recorded). Some clones in this sample may be carry-over from other donors' samples.

This clonotype was detected a few times. The V gene is TRBV27, the J gene TRBJ2-6; unclear D gene. The ends were cut back, 5 bases at V and 4 bases at J, with 9 bases in the middle. The length of the CDR3 is 14 residues. The germline CDR1 and CDR2 sequences are MNHEY and SMNVEV (reference sequence). The CDR3 nucleotides read TGTGCCAGCAGTGTGGGGAACGGGGCCAACGTCCTGACTTTC. Its protein is CASSVGNGANVLTF. The full variable domain, with the rest looked up from reference TRBV27 and TRBJ2-6, is EAQVTQNPRYLITVTGKKLTVTCSQNMNHEYMSWYRQDPGLGLRQIYYSMNVEVTDKGDVPEGYKVSRKEKRNFPLILESPSPNQTSLYFCASSVGNGANVLTFGAGSRLTVL.

The genes are TRBV7-6 and TRBJ2-5, with 8 positions matching TRBD1. J lost 8 bases, V lost 4 bases, and 9 bases had no gene match. CDR3 length: 14 amino acids. The germline CDR1 and CDR2 sequences are SGHVS and FNYEAQ. CDR3 sequence: CASSSRTGKETQYF. In DNA, the CDR3 is TGTGCCAGCAGCTCACGGACAGGGAAGGAAACCCAGTACTTC.

This clonotype has more than one count but fewer than ten. V usage is TRBV27 and J usage is TRBJ2-2; unclear D gene. This CDR3 comprises 14 residues. CDR1 and CDR2 from the germline V gene are MNHEY and SMNVEV (reference sequence). With 2 bases removed from V and 5 bases from J, the gap between germline ends came to 9 bases. The CDR3, as DNA: TGTGCCAGCAGTTTAAACCCACAGACCGGGGAGCTGTTTTTT. It codes for CASSLNPQTGELFF.

CDR3 coding DNA: TGTGCCAGTAGTGTGGCTAGCGGACCCTACGAGCAGTACTTC. The encoded protein is CASSVASGPYEQYF. The chain carries TRBV19 and TRBJ2-7; 7 bases are a match to TRBD2. Germline V gives CDR1 LNHDA, CDR2 SQIVND (reference sequence). There are 14 residues in the CDR3. The V segment lost 5 bases and the J segment 2 bases; nucleotides outside the gene matches: 6.

This clonotype came up many times. The chain uses TRBV7-2 and TRBJ2-3, with no clear D. V was trimmed by 1 base and J by 0 bases, leaving 2 bases between them. CDR3 size: 13 residues. CDR1 is SGHTA and CDR2 is FQGNSA in the germline V gene. Here the CDR3 DNA reads TGTGCCAGCAGCTTAGGAAGCACAGATACGCAGTATTTT. This sequence encodes CASSLGSTDTQYF.

Comments on this clonotype: A much more abundant neighbour one base away suggests this may be a read error. The chain joins TRBV7-6 to TRBJ1-1; 7 bases line up with TRBD1. This CDR3 has 13 residues. Germline lookup yields CDR1 SGHVS and CDR2 FNYEAQ. The CDR3 coding sequence is TGTGCCAGCAGCTTAAACCGGGACAGTGAAGCTTTATTT. Residues: CASSLNRDSEALF.

This clonotype has only a few counts. The genes are TRBV3-1 and TRBJ1-2; TRBD1 agrees at 7 bases. The CDR3 has 14 residues. CDR1 and CDR2 from the germline V gene are LGHDT and YNNKEL (reference sequence). V dropped 1 base and J dropped 6; count of bases not matched to a gene: 5. The CDR3 protein is CASSQGDSPNGYTF. DNA of the CDR3: TGTGCCAGCAGCCAAGGGGACAGTCCAAATGGCTACACCTTC.

Concerning this clonotype: At one of its ends the junction is not consistent with the germline gene, which may arise from a read error. The chain employs TRBV6-4 and TRBJ2-3, with D perhaps TRBD1 (5 bases). The CDR3 has 15 amino acids. Germline loops: CDR1 MRHNA, CDR2 SNTAGT. DNA for the CDR3: TGTGCCAGCAGTGACGGCGCCCAGGGCACAGATGCGCAGTATTTT. This encodes CASSDGAQGTDAQYF.

This clonotype came up a few times. The chain couples TRBV25-1 to TRBJ2-3; D is unresolved. CDR3 length equals 16 residues. Trimming removed 1 base at V and 0 bases at J, with 11 bases between. CDR1 and CDR2 from the germline V gene are MGHDK and SYGVNS. For the CDR3, the DNA is TGTGCCAGCAGTGAATCTACGGCAGGTAGCACAGATACGCAGTATTTT. It is translated as CASSESTAGSTDTQYF.

This clonotype was counted at least ten times. The chain recombines TRBV7-2 with TRBJ2-7; tentatively, D is TRBD1 or TRBD2 (5 bases each). Germline V gene sequence: CDR1 SGHTA, CDR2 FQGNSA. V was clipped by 3 bases and J by 0 bases, with 15 bases between them. The CDR3 contains 16 residues. The CDR3 loop is CASSLSGFSGSYEQYF. The CDR3 DNA sequence: TGTGCCAGCAGCTTGTCAGGGTTCAGCGGCTCCTACGAGCAGTACTTC.

This clonotype was detected a few times. V is TRBV12-3 or TRBV12-4 and J is TRBJ1-4; weak D call: TRBD1 (6 bases). Trimming removed 5 bases at V and 5 bases at J, with 9 bases between. The CDR3 loop spans 13 amino acids. CDR3 amino acids: CASSLTGNEKLFF. DNA of the CDR3: TGTGCCAGCAGTCTTACAGGGAATGAAAAACTGTTTTTT.

This clonotype was detected only a few times. This chain links TRBV7-6 with TRBJ2-7; possible D gene TRBD2, 6 bases. CDR1 SGHVS and CDR2 FNYEAQ come from the germline V gene. This CDR3 is 14 amino acids long. Trimming pared 5 bases from V and 6 bases from J, leaving 17 bases between. The CDR3 region is CASSQSPRGGEQYF. DNA for the CDR3: TGTGCCAGCAGCCAGTCCCCAAGGGGAGGCGAGCAGTACTTC.

Only one count was recorded for this clonotype. The V gene is TRBV4-3, the J gene TRBJ2-2, with D possibly matching TRBD2 (5 bases). V was shortened by 3 bases and J by 1 base, with 6 bases between the two germline ends. The CDR3 loop spans 14 amino acids. Germline-derived CDR1 and CDR2 are LGHNA and YSLEER. The CDR3 DNA sequence: TGCGCCAGCAGCCATCGGGAGAACACCGGGGAGCTGTTTTTT. Translating it yields CASSHRENTGELFF.

This clonotype was seen more than once but under ten times. The V call is TRBV9, the J call TRBJ2-3, with 9 bases lining up with TRBD2. The CDR3 is 18 amino acids. V shed 1 base and J 3 bases; nucleotides not matched to a gene: 12. Germline V gene sequence: CDR1 SGDLS, CDR2 YYNGEE. The CDR3 DNA is TGTGCCAGCAGCGTACTCACCGCGGGGACTAGCCTGACAGATACGCAGTATTTT. This encodes CASSVLTAGTSLTDTQYF.

The sample holds many counts of this clonotype. In DNA, the CDR3 is TGTGCCAGCAGCTATGGGACAGAGTCCTACGAGCAGTACTTC. This codes for CASSYGTESYEQYF. The chain recombines TRBV7-2 with TRBJ2-7; the match to TRBD1 covers 7 bases. Germline values: CDR1 SGHTA, CDR2 FQGNSA. CDR3 length: 14 residues. Trimming at V came to 4 bases and at J to 1 base, leaving 4 bases not matched to a gene. Full variable domain (rest looked up from reference TRBV7-2 and TRBJ2-7): GAGVSQSPSNKVTEKGKDVELRCDPISGHTALYWYRQSLGQGLEFLIYFQGNSAPDKSGLPSDRFSAERTGGSVSTLTIQRTQQEDSAVYLCASSYGTESYEQYFGPGTRLTVT.

This clonotype was counted a few times. V usage is TRBV20-1 and J usage is TRBJ2-7; TRBD2 aligns across 11 bases. The ends lost 0 bases at V and 2 bases at J; junction bases unmatched: 6. Germline CDR1 and CDR2: DFQATT and SNEGSKA (reference sequence). The CDR3 spans 16 residues. The CDR3: CSARDRVAGGAYEQYF. The CDR3 DNA sequence: TGCAGTGCTAGAGATCGGGTAGCGGGAGGGGCCTACGAGCAGTACTTC.

The chain links TRBV5-4 to TRBJ2-5; D might be TRBD2 (6 bases). The CDR3 loop spans 13 amino acids. Germline CDR1 SGHNT, CDR2 YYREEE (reference sequence). The ends were cut back, 4 bases at V and 5 bases at J, with 12 bases in the middle. The CDR3 DNA reads as TGTGCCAGCAGCGGGCCTGGGAGGGAGACCCAGTACTTC. Translating it yields CASSGPGRETQYF.

This clonotype occurred many times. CDR3 nucleotide sequence: TGTGCCAGCAGCTTAGGATACTTTCAAGAGACCCAGTACTTC. This translates into CASSLGYFQETQYF. The chain recombines TRBV7-2 with TRBJ2-5; D is unclear. The CDR3 spans 14 residues. V lost 1 base to trimming and J lost 2 bases, with 8 bases between them. Germline V gene sequence: CDR1 SGHTA, CDR2 FQGNSA.

In this sample, this clonotype turned up a few times. The gene calls are TRBV27 and TRBJ2-3, with TRBD2 matching over 8 bases. Germline trimming cut 3 bases from V and 0 bases from J; bases unmatched to any gene: 8. Germline values: CDR1 MNHEY, CDR2 SMNVEV (reference sequence). This CDR3 spans 17 amino acids. CDR3 sequence (DNA): TGTGCCAGCAGTTTGGCTACTAGCGGATCTAGCACAGATACGCAGTATTTT. Protein: CASSLATSGSSTDTQYF.

With respect to this clonotype: Given a much more abundant clone one base away, this may be a read error. This sequence joins TRBV12-3 or TRBV12-4 and TRBJ1-6; unclear D gene. The CDR3 totals 15 residues. CDR3 nucleotide sequence: TGTGCCAGCAGTCTCCTTATCTCTTACGGTTCACTCCTCCACTTT. Translated, it gives CASSLLISYGSLLHF.

This clonotype occurred a few times. This chain uses TRBV5-4 with TRBJ2-2, with 10 bases matching TRBD2. From germline, CDR1 is SGHNT and CDR2 YYREEE (reference sequence). There are 15 residues in the CDR3. V lost 5 bases and J lost 5; bases outside the gene matches: 6. The CDR3 DNA reads as TGTGCCAGCAGTTTAGCGGGAGGACGTACCGGGGAGCTGTTTTTT. This gives the protein CASSLAGGRTGELFF.

The chain carries TRBV6-5 and TRBJ1-1, with D perhaps matching TRBD1 (5 bases). Trimming pared 0 bases from V and 6 bases from J, leaving 11 bases between. CDR1 and CDR2 from the germline V gene are MNHEY and SVGAGI. There are 14 residues in the CDR3. The CDR3 coding sequence is TGTGCCAGCAGTTACTCCAGTATGGGACCTGAAGCTTTCTTT. Translating it yields CASSYSSMGPEAFF.

This clonotype has just a few counts. The chain combines TRBV5-4 with TRBJ2-2; 8 bases are a match to TRBD2. V lost 0 bases to trimming and J lost 6 bases; unmatched junction nucleotides: 10. Germline V CDR1 and CDR2: SGHNT, YYREEE (reference sequence). CDR3 length: 17 amino acids. CDR3 DNA sequence: TGTGCCAGCAGCTTGGGAACTAGCGGTATAGGGGCCGGGGAGCTGTTTTTT. Translation: CASSLGTSGIGAGELFF.

This clonotype was counted only a few times. V and J are TRBV15 and TRBJ1-1, with 7 nucleotides matching TRBD1. Germline trimming cut 4 bases from V and 5 bases from J; bases unmatched to any gene: 7. Germline CDR1 is LNHNV and CDR2 is YYDKDF (reference sequence). CDR3 size: 14 residues. The CDR3 DNA sequence: TGTGCCACCAGCACAAGACAGGGAGAAACTGAAGCTTTCTTT. This sequence encodes CATSTRQGETEAFF. Full variable domain (missing parts from reference TRBV15 and TRBJ1-1): DAMVIQNPRYQVTQFGKPVTLSCSQTLNHNVMYWYQQKSSQAPKLLFHYYDKDFNNEADTPDNFQSRRPNTSFCFLDIRSPGLGDTAMYLCATSTRQGETEAFFGQGTRLTVV.

This clonotype appeared once. The chain carries TRBV5-4 and TRBJ1-6, with D tentatively TRBD1 (5 bases). Germline assignment: CDR1 SGHNT and CDR2 YYREEE (reference sequence). The CDR3 totals 16 residues. Trimming removed 3 bases at V and 4 bases at J, with 14 bases between. The CDR3: CASSSTPGPYNSPLHF. The CDR3 DNA follows: TGTGCCAGCAGCTCGACTCCGGGACCTTATAATTCACCCCTCCACTTT.

The sample holds many counts of this clonotype. The chain employs TRBV11-3 and TRBJ1-1; unclear D gene. The CDR3 spans 14 residues. With 1 base removed from V and 1 base from J, the gap between germline ends came to 7 bases. Germline CDR1 SGHNT, CDR2 YENEEA. The CDR3 DNA follows: TGTGCCAGCAGCTTAGTACGGAAGAACACTGAAGCTTTCTTT. Amino acids: CASSLVRKNTEAFF. The whole variable domain, filled in from reference TRBV11-3 and TRBJ1-1, reads EAGVVQSPRYKIIEKKQPVAFWCNPISGHNTLYWYLQNLGQGPELLIRYENEEAVDDSQLPKDRFSAERLKGVDSTLKIQPAELGDSAVYLCASSLVRKNTEAFFGQGTRLTVV.

This rearrangement joins TRBV19 to TRBJ1-5; D call uncertain. V lost 3 bases, J lost 6 bases, and 9 bases lay in between. CDR1 and CDR2 from the germline V gene are LNHDA and SQIVND (reference sequence). The CDR3 has 13 amino acids. The CDR3 loop is CASSIKIRQPQHF. In DNA, the CDR3 is TGTGCCAGTAGTATTAAAATACGTCAGCCCCAGCATTTT.